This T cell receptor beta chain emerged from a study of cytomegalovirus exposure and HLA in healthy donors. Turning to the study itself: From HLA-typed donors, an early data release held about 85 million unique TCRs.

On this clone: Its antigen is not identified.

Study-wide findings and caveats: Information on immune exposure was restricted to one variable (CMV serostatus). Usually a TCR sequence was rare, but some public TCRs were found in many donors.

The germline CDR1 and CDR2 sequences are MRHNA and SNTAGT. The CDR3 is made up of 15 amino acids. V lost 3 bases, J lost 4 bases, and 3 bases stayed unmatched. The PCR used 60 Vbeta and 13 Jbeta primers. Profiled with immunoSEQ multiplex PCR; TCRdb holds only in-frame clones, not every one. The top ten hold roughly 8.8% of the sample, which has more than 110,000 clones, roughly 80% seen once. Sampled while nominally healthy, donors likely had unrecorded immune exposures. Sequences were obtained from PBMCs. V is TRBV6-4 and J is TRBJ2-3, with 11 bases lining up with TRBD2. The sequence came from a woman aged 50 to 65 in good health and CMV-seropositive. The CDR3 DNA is TGTGCCAGCAGTGAGCTAGCGGGGGGCCCAGATACGCAGTATTTT. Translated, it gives CASSELAGGPDTQYF.